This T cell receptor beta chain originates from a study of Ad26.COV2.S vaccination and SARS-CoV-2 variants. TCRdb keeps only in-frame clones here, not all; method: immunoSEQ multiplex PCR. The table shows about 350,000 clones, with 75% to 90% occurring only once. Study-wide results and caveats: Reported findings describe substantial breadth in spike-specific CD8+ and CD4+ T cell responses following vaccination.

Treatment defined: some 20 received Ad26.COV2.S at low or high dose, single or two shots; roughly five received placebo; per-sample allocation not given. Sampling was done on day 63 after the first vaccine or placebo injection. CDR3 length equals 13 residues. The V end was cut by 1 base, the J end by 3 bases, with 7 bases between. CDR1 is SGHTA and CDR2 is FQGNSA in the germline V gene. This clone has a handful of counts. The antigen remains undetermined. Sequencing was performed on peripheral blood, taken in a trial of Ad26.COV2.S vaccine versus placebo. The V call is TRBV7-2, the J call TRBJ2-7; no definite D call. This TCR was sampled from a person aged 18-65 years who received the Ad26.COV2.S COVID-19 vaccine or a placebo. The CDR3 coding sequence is TGTGCCAGCAGCTTAGGGACGCTCTACGAGCAGTACTTC. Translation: CASSLGTLYEQYF. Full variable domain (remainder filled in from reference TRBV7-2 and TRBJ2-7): GAGVSQSPSNKVTEKGKDVELRCDPISGHTALYWYRQSLGQGLEFLIYFQGNSAPDKSGLPSDRFSAERTGGSVSTLTIQRTQQEDSAVYLCASSLGTLYEQYFGPGTRLTVT.